The next 10 T cell receptor beta chains were all read from a single sample in a study of regulatory T cells in long-lasting Graves disease. Library construction for TCR beta used iRepertoire HTBI primers and Arm-PCR of CDR3 regions. TCRdb re-called the multiplex PCR reads through MiXCR, storing one row per CDR3 protein. Of 350,000 to 550,000 distinct CDR3 sequences detected, 15% appear once; the ten largest clones hold 16%. Time point described: newly diagnosed GD, antithyroid drugs for less than 3 months. The TCR library was prepared using RNA isolated from PBMCs. These same data were also listed under a study on T cells in Graves' hyperthyroidism and ophthalmopathy.

This sample comprised peripheral blood mononuclear cells (PBMCs), obtained at new diagnosis, from a patient treated with antithyroid drugs. All receptors come from a woman aged 25 to 39 with Graves disease.

There are a few counts of this clonotype. The gene calls are TRBV2 and TRBJ2-7; D is perhaps TRBD1 (6 bases). This CDR3 has 15 amino acids. Trimming left V 6 bases short and J 3 bases short, with 18 bases between. The germline CDR1 and CDR2 sequences are SNHLY and FYNNEI. The CDR3 DNA is TGTGCCAGCAGACCGCCGGGGACACGGAACTACGAGCAGTACTTC. It codes for CASRPPGTRNYEQYF.

This clonotype was found a few times. This sequence joins TRBV11-3 and TRBJ2-2; TRBD1 agrees at 10 bases. CDR1 and CDR2 (germline): SGHNT, YENEEA. Trimming removed 5 bases from V and 1 base from J; junction bases left unmatched: 7. CDR3 length: 17 residues. For the CDR3, the DNA is TGTGCCAGCAGCCCAACTGACAGGGGGCTGAACACCGGGGAGCTGTTTTTT. This encodes CASSPTDRGLNTGELFF.

The sample holds many counts of this clonotype. The rearrangement links TRBV12-3 or TRBV12-4 to TRBJ2-7; D is unclear. This CDR3 has 12 residues. The germline V and J ends were trimmed by 3 bases and 3 bases, with 6 bases remaining between them. In DNA form, the CDR3 reads TGTGCCAGCAGTTTCTCGGGCTACGAGCAGTACTTC. It encodes CASSFSGYEQYF.

This clonotype was seen repeatedly, ten times or more. CDR3 sequence reads: CASSVRVSIGTGELFF. CDR3 nucleotide sequence: TGTGCCAGCAGCGTAAGGGTTAGCATCGGCACCGGGGAGCTGTTTTTT. The chain is built from TRBV9 and TRBJ2-2; no reliable D call. The CDR3 is made up of 16 amino acids. The germline gives CDR1 SGDLS, CDR2 YYNGEE. The V end lost 1 base, the J end lost 4 bases, and 14 bases lay between the germline ends.

This clonotype was seen a few times. The chain links TRBV9 to TRBJ1-2, with D perhaps matching TRBD1 (5 bases). This CDR3 comprises 17 residues. Germline V lookup: CDR1 SGDLS, CDR2 YYNGEE. The V and J ends lost 0 bases and 6 bases respectively, with 21 bases between them. The CDR3 is CASSVAQGTQRYDGYTF. CDR3 DNA sequence: TGTGCCAGCAGCGTAGCTCAAGGGACGCAGAGATATGATGGCTACACCTTC.

This clonotype was seen more than once but under ten times. The chain joins TRBV19 to TRBJ2-6; the D is unclear. Trimming cost V 6 bases and J 1 base, with 10 bases left between them. The germline gives CDR1 LNHDA, CDR2 SQIVND (reference sequence). This CDR3 has 15 residues. The CDR3 bases are TGTGCCAGTAGATCGGACGGGTCTGGGGCCAACGTCCTGACTTTC. It encodes CASRSDGSGANVLTF.

Note on this clonotype: This may be a read error: a much more frequent sequence differs by one nucleotide. V gene TRBV13 combines with J gene TRBJ2-1; tentatively, D is TRBD1 (6 bases). The DNA end lines up better with TRBJ2-5; the J call may be wrong. In germline, CDR1 is PRHDT, CDR2 FYEKMQ (reference sequence). The CDR3 spans 14 residues. CDR3 sequence: CASSLHGGQEAQYF. CDR3 DNA: TGTGCCAGCAGCTTACATGGGGGCCAAGAGGCCCAGTACTTC.

The sample holds many counts of this clonotype. This chain uses TRBV29-1 with TRBJ2-5; a weak D match, TRBD2 (6 bases). CDR3 length: 13 residues. The ends were cut back, 4 bases at V and 1 base at J, with 10 bases in the middle. Germline CDR1 and CDR2: SQVTM and ANQGSEA. In DNA form, the CDR3 reads TGCAGCGTTGTACGGGGGACCCAAGAGACCCAGTACTTC. This sequence encodes CSVVRGTQETQYF.

The gene calls are TRBV4-1 and TRBJ1-2; D ambiguous. Germline CDR1 and CDR2: MGHRA and YSYEKL. The length of the CDR3 is 14 residues. Trimming removed 3 bases at V and 3 bases at J, with 11 bases between. CDR3 residues: CASSQGPGDYGYTF. The CDR3 DNA follows: TGCGCCAGCAGCCAGGGTCCCGGGGACTATGGCTACACCTTC.

The sample holds many counts of this clonotype. Here the CDR3 reads CASSSALQGAYEQYF. The CDR3 nucleotides are TGTGCCAGCAGTTCCGCGTTGCAGGGGGCCTACGAGCAGTACTTC. The rearrangement links TRBV27 to TRBJ2-7, with 7 bases identical to TRBD1. Trimming took 4 bases from V and 2 from J; bases not matched to a gene: 8. This CDR3 contains 15 residues. Germline V gene lookup returns CDR1 MNHEY and CDR2 SMNVEV (reference sequence).